This paragraph reports one TCR beta chain. Methods used by the authors: Amplifying reference gene primers gave estimates of nucleated cell counts. Clones were sequenced by immunoSEQ multiplex PCR, and TCRdb holds only the in-frame ones, with some missing. That table is the source of V, J and clone size, and D and trimming were worked out from the DNA. Of 300,000 to 500,000 clones in the sample, roughly 90% were seen once. There are 15 residues in the CDR3. V lost 3 bases and J lost 6, with 15 bases in between. Germline V gives CDR1 MGHRA, CDR2 YSYEKL. These data originate in a study of blood T cell repertoires in COVID-19. Study background: The study drew acute and convalescent COVID-19 samples from the United States, Italy and Spain. PBMCs, B-cell-depleted T cells, or T cells provided the cDNA or gDNA that made up the material.

The sequencing input was PBMCs or T cells enriched from blood (not recorded which). J is TRBJ2-1 and V is TRBV4-1; perhaps TRBD2 as D (6 bases). The receptor comes from a woman aged 25 to 39 with acute COVID-19. This CDR3 is CASSQAGLPSNEQFF. CDR3 nucleotides: TGCGCCAGCAGCCAGGCGGGGCTTCCCTCCAATGAGCAGTTCTTC.